This T cell receptor (beta chain) was identified in a study of CD8 T cells in Susac syndrome. Overall study: Intravenous immunoglobulin alone or corticosteroids were being given to patients with Susac syndrome at blood draw, unless they were therapy-naive.

The CDR3 is 13 residues long. Looked up from germline, CDR1 is MNHEY and CDR2 is SVGAGI. V was clipped by 8 bases and J by 5 bases, with 15 bases between them. Study outcomes and limitations: Susac-specific public clones were found in both the total CD8+ and the CD8+ TEMRA repertoires, with fewer than 20 in the former and about 5 in the latter. CD8+ clonal expansion in Susac was maximal in TEMRA cells and in active patients.

Reverse transcription of about 0.5 to 1 ug RNA was carried out with random hexamers. The method of amplification for TCR beta CDR3 was immunoSEQ multiplex PCR, covering 54 Vbeta and 13 Jbeta. From the immunoSEQ multiplex PCR reads, TCRdb called clonotypes with MiXCR, one entry per CDR3 protein. The sample lists 120,000 or so distinct CDR3 sequences, just under 95% occurring once. For this clonotype: The antigen remains unidentified.

Sequencing input: CD8+ T cells from PBMCs. The V and J genes are TRBV6-5 and TRBJ1-2; no reliable D call. The receptor comes from a human donor with Susac syndrome. CDR3 loop: CASADGHGYGYTF. In DNA, the CDR3 is TGTGCCAGCGCGGACGGGCACGGTTATGGCTACACCTTC.